These 27 T cell receptor beta chains originate from one sample sequenced in a study of CD8+CD57+ T cells in acquired aplastic anemia. It was genomic DNA that served as the template for profiling TCR beta VDJ and CDR3. TCRdb re-called the reads with MiXCR, one entry per CDR3 protein. This table holds tens of thousands of distinct CDR3 sequences, roughly three quarters found once. Source material: sorted CD4+, CD8+, or CD8+CD57+ T cells (not recorded which) from PBMCs. These receptors all come from a human donor in good health, serving as a control.

In nucleotides, the CDR3 is TGTGCCAGCAGCCCGGCAGGGAACTATGGCTACACCTTC. Encoded protein: CASSPAGNYGYTF. The chain couples TRBV7-2 to TRBJ1-2; D is possibly TRBD1 (5 bases). Deletions cut 5 bases from V and 2 bases from J, with 9 bases between. CDR1 and CDR2 from the germline V gene are SGHTA and FQGNSA. The CDR3 sequence is 13 residues long.

This sequence joins TRBV15 and TRBJ2-7; possible D gene TRBD2, 5 bases. Germline assignment: CDR1 LNHNV and CDR2 YYDKDF (reference sequence). V lost 5 bases to trimming and J lost 4 bases, with 9 bases between them. This CDR3 contains 12 residues. The CDR3 region has the DNA TGTGCCACCAGCGGAGGAGAGTACGAGCAGTACTTC. This encodes CATSGGEYEQYF.

The chain joins TRBV7-8 to TRBJ2-7, with 9 positions matching TRBD1. This CDR3 region has 13 residues. Germline assignment: CDR1 SGHVS and CDR2 FQNEAQ. The ends lost 5 bases at V and 6 bases at J; junction bases unmatched: 5. The CDR3 nucleotides are TGTGCCAGCAGCCTGTTACAGGGGGCCGAGCAGTACGTC. It translates to CASSLLQGAEQYV.

The J gene is TRBJ2-7, the V gene TRBV25-1, with 7 bases matching TRBD2. The germline V gene encodes CDR1 MGHDK and CDR2 SYGVNS. The CDR3 has 13 amino acids. V lost 3 bases and J lost 2; bases outside the gene matches: 1. CDR3 loop: CASSEGTTYEQYF. CDR3 sequence (DNA): TGTGCCAGCAGTGAGGGGACTACCTACGAGCAGTACTTC.

This clonotype was recorded once. The chain couples TRBV15 to TRBJ2-5; D gene unclear. The CDR3 has 14 amino acids. CDR1 and CDR2 (germline): LNHNV, YYDKDF (reference sequence). Trimming removed 3 bases from V and 1 base from J, with 9 bases in between. The DNA for the CDR3 is TGTGCCACCAGCAGGTCTAGGAGCCAAGAGACCCAGTACTTC. It yields the protein CATSRSRSQETQYF.

The rearrangement links TRBV7-7 to TRBJ2-7; no reliable D call. Germline lookup yields CDR1 SSHAT and CDR2 FNYEAQ (reference sequence). The CDR3 sequence is 13 residues long. The V end was cut by 8 bases, the J end by 4 bases, with 15 bases between. CDR3 coding DNA: TGTGCCAGCGGCCTCCAAGCCGGGTACGAGCAGTACTTC. Its protein is CASGLQAGYEQYF.

The chain combines TRBV7-9 with TRBJ2-7, with 9 bases identical to TRBD2. The V gene end was trimmed by 9 bases and the J gene end by 3 bases; junction bases not matched to a gene: 12. The CDR3 is made up of 15 amino acids. Germline V CDR1 and CDR2: SEHNR, FQNEAQ (reference sequence). CDR3 sequence (DNA): TGTGCCAGTAGTATGGCCCTAGCGGGAATCTACGAGCAGTACTTC. Translated, it gives CASSMALAGIYEQYF.

The chain couples TRBV13 to TRBJ1-2; D is ambiguous. V lost 0 bases to trimming and J lost 3 bases, with 5 bases between them. The CDR3 has 13 residues. Germline loops: CDR1 PRHDT, CDR2 FYEKMQ (reference sequence). CDR3 residues: CASSLGSYYGYTF. The CDR3, as DNA: TGTGCCAGCAGCTTAGGCTCGTACTATGGCTACACCTTC. Filled out from reference TRBV13 and TRBJ1-2, the complete variable domain reads AAGVIQSPRHLIKEKRETATLKCYPIPRHDTVYWYQQGPGQDPQFLISFYEKMQSDKGSIPDRFSAQQFSDYHSELNMSSLELGDSALYFCASSLGSYYGYTFGSGTRLTVV.

By share of the sample, this clonotype is medium-sized. The chain carries TRBV6-5 and TRBJ2-3, with D possibly matching TRBD2 (5 bases). Germline V gene data show CDR1 as MNHEY and CDR2 as SVGAGI. The CDR3 runs to 17 residues. V was clipped by 0 bases and J by 3 bases, with 16 bases between them. CDR3 loop: CASSYSKLAIATDTQYF. The CDR3, as DNA: TGTGCCAGCAGTTACTCGAAGCTAGCTATCGCAACAGATACGCAGTATTTT.

J is TRBJ2-3 and V is TRBV2; the match to TRBD1 covers 7 bases. The V gene end was trimmed by 10 bases and the J gene end by 2 bases; junction bases not matched to a gene: 9. Germline V gene lookup returns CDR1 SNHLY and CDR2 FYNNEI. The length of the CDR3 is 14 residues. CDR3 protein: CAIKGAGSTDTQYF. CDR3 DNA sequence: TGTGCCATCAAGGGGGCAGGTTCCACAGATACGCAGTATTTT.

This clonotype was seen only a few times. The chain uses TRBV29-1 and TRBJ1-1, with TRBD1 as a possible D gene (5 bases). The CDR3 sequence is 13 residues long. V lost 5 bases and J lost 5, with 15 bases in between. The germline V gene encodes CDR1 SQVTM and CDR2 ANQGSEA. The CDR3 protein is CSVLQDPKTEAFF. CDR3 coding DNA: TGCAGCGTTCTACAGGACCCGAAGACTGAAGCTTTCTTT.

Remarks on this clonotype: This sequence may be a read error, since a much larger clone differs from it by one base. The chain combines TRBV2 with TRBJ2-2; TRBD1 aligns across 10 bases. The CDR3 covers 15 residues. Unmatched junction bases numbered 10, after V lost 8 bases and J lost 7 bases. The germline CDR1 and CDR2 sequences are SNHLY and FYNNEI. The CDR3 loop is CASGWDRGHSGELFF. CDR3 sequence (DNA): TGTGCCAGCGGTTGGGACAGGGGCCATAGCGGGGAGCTGTTTTTT.

The V and J genes are TRBV10-3 and TRBJ1-2; D is ambiguous. The CDR3 contains 14 residues. CDR1 ENHRY and CDR2 SYGVKD come from the germline V gene. The V end was cut by 0 bases, the J end by 2 bases, with 7 bases between. CDR3 sequence reads: CAISESLGNYGYTF. CDR3 bases: TGTGCCATCAGTGAGTCGCTAGGGAACTATGGCTACACCTTC.

This clonotype was seen only a few times. This sequence joins TRBV20-1 and TRBJ1-5; no definite D call. CDR1 is DFQATT and CDR2 is SNEGSKA in the germline V gene (reference sequence). Trimming stripped 7 bases from V and 6 bases from J, with 16 bases between. CDR3 length: 13 residues. CDR3 protein: CSVPSQGGQPQHF. The CDR3 coding sequence is TGCAGTGTCCCGAGCCAAGGCGGTCAGCCCCAGCATTTT.

The V and J genes are TRBV2 and TRBJ2-6; D remains unclear. The V end was cut by 4 bases, the J end by 0 bases, with 7 bases between. Germline CDR1 and CDR2: SNHLY and FYNNEI. The CDR3 totals 15 residues. CDR3 sequence reads: CASSAQISGANVLTF. CDR3 DNA sequence: TGTGCCAGCAGTGCCCAAATCTCTGGGGCCAACGTCCTGACTTTC.

The J gene is TRBJ2-3, the V gene TRBV19; no firm D call. CDR3 size: 11 residues. Deletions cut 6 bases from V and 7 bases from J, with 8 bases between. Per the germline V gene, CDR1 is LNHDA and CDR2 is SQIVND (reference sequence). CDR3 nucleotides: TGTGCCAGTAGGGCTCCACATACGCAGTATTTT. It yields the protein CASRAPHTQYF. The variable domain in full, completed from reference TRBV19 and TRBJ2-3, reads DGGITQSPKYLFRKEGQNVTLSCEQNLNHDAMYWYRQDPGQGLRLIYYSQIVNDFQKGDIAEGYSVSREKKESFPLTVTSAQKNPTAFYLCASRAPHTQYFGPGTRLTVL.

A remark on this clonotype: A junction boundary mismatches the germline segment, possibly from a read error. The chain couples TRBV5-5 to TRBJ1-2; D is possibly TRBD1 (6 bases). This CDR3 is 14 amino acids long. CDR1 and CDR2 from the germline V gene are SGHKS and YYEKEE (reference sequence). The CDR3 region is CASSLVGGNYGHIF. The CDR3 coding sequence is TGTGCCAGCAGCTTGGTAGGGGGTAACTATGGTCACATCTTC.

J is TRBJ2-5 and V is TRBV20-1; D is unresolved. The CDR3 has 12 amino acids. Germline CDR1 DFQATT, CDR2 SNEGSKA (reference sequence). With 7 bases removed from V and 4 bases from J, the gap between germline ends came to 13 bases. CDR3 sequence reads: CSVRQSLETQYF. For the CDR3, the DNA is TGCAGTGTTAGGCAGAGCCTAGAGACCCAGTACTTC.

The chain carries TRBV9 and TRBJ2-2; D perhaps matches TRBD2 (6 bases). The CDR3 length is 15 residues. Germline values: CDR1 SGDLS, CDR2 YYNGEE. V was shortened by 2 bases and J by 3 bases, with 11 bases between the two germline ends. This chain's CDR3 is CASSVYRDYTGELFF. The CDR3 DNA is TGTGCCAGCAGCGTCTACCGGGACTACACCGGGGAGCTGTTTTTT.

The CDR3 protein is CASEAGAYEQYF. The CDR3 DNA reads as TGTGCCAGTGAGGCGGGGGCCTACGAGCAGTACTTC. V gene TRBV12-3 or TRBV12-4 combines with J gene TRBJ2-7, with 7 bases aligning to TRBD2. The ends lost 9 bases at V and 2 bases at J; junction bases unmatched: 4. This CDR3 region has 12 residues.

The genes are TRBV11-1 and TRBJ1-2, with D unclear. In germline, CDR1 is SGHAT, CDR2 FQDESV (reference sequence). CDR3 size: 16 residues. V lost 5 bases, J lost 5 bases, and 21 bases lay in between. The CDR3 DNA reads TGTGCCAGCAGCCCCGCCAGGACTGCGGCTTATTATGGCTACACCTTC. Amino acids: CASSPARTAAYYGYTF.

The table lists this clonotype with a few counts. The rearrangement links TRBV24-1 to TRBJ1-1, with no clear D. The CDR3 has 13 amino acids. V was pared by 6 bases and J by 1 base, with 8 bases between. Germline loops: CDR1 KGHDR, CDR2 SFDVKD. CDR3 amino acids: CATSQTANTEAFF. CDR3 coding DNA: TGTGCCACCAGTCAAACAGCGAACACTGAAGCTTTCTTT.

The J gene is TRBJ2-1, the V gene TRBV20-1; either TRBD1 or TRBD2 may fit D (5 bases each). V dropped 1 base and J dropped 3 bases, with 10 bases sitting between them. The CDR3 is 14 amino acids. Germline V gene data show CDR1 as DFQATT and CDR2 as SNEGSKA (reference sequence). The CDR3 DNA reads TGCAGTGCTAGAGGAGGGGTCCTCTACAATGAGCAGTTCTTC. As protein: CSARGGVLYNEQFF.

The CDR3 region is CASSLGGTNTEAFF. The CDR3 region has the DNA TGTGCCAGCAGCTTAGGCGGGACGAACACTGAAGCTTTCTTT. The chain recombines TRBV7-6 with TRBJ1-1; the D gene is possibly TRBD1 (5 bases). CDR1 is SGHVS, CDR2 FNYEAQ, per germline. The V gene lost 1 base and the J gene lost 1 base, with 7 bases spanning the gap. The CDR3 is made up of 14 amino acids.

In this sample, this clonotype turned up a few times. The rearrangement links TRBV2 to TRBJ1-6, with D unclear. Germline CDR1 is SNHLY and CDR2 is FYNNEI. CDR3 length: 12 residues. Trimming shortened V by 1 base and J by 8 bases, and 3 bases separated the two germline ends. In DNA form, the CDR3 reads TGTGCCAGCAGTGAAGAGCATTCACCCCTCCACTTT. Translating it yields CASSEEHSPLHF.

This clonotype was seen once. The genes are TRBV20-1 and TRBJ1-3, with no clear D. V shed 2 bases and J shed 8 bases, with 7 bases lying between them. Germline loops: CDR1 DFQATT, CDR2 SNEGSKA (reference sequence). The CDR3 covers 11 residues. CDR3 coding DNA: TGCAGTGCTAGACTTGGGGACACCATATATTTT. This gives the protein CSARLGDTIYF.

The genes are TRBV10-1 and TRBJ2-2; no clear D. This CDR3 is built from 13 residues. The germline V and J ends were trimmed by 0 bases and 5 bases, with 4 bases remaining between them. Germline loops: CDR1 WNHNN, CDR2 SYGVQD (reference sequence). The CDR3 sequence is CASSESSTGELFF. The CDR3 DNA sequence: TGCGCCAGCAGTGAGTCTAGTACCGGGGAGCTGTTTTTT.